Listed here are 2 T cell receptor beta chains from one sample, sequenced in a study of shared clonotypes between healthy human individuals. Some clones are missing from TCRdb's copy, which holds only in-frame ones; the method was immunoSEQ multiplex PCR. The sample holds 2 million to 3 million clones, 90% to 95% seen once. Material: naive CD4+ T cells from PBMCs. Subset given: CD45RA+ positively selected. These receptors were obtained from a man between 18 and 35 years old in good health. Some clones in this sample may be carry-over from other donors' samples.

The V and J genes are TRBV6-6 and TRBJ2-1; D remains ambiguous. V was cut by 7 bases and J by 7 bases, with 14 bases left in between. Germline V gene lookup returns CDR1 MNHNY and CDR2 SVGAGI (reference sequence). The CDR3 covers 13 residues. CDR3 sequence reads: CASTIRQGNEQFF. As DNA, the CDR3 is TGTGCCAGCACCATACGCCAAGGTAATGAGCAGTTCTTC.

CDR3 DNA sequence: TGTGCCAGCAGTTTTCAGGGCCCCACCATATATTTT. Translated: CASSFQGPTIYF. The chain uses TRBV28 and TRBJ1-3; maybe TRBD1 (5 bases). The germline V gene encodes CDR1 MDHEN and CDR2 SYDVKM. V lost 3 bases, J lost 9 bases, and 9 bases lay in between. The length of the CDR3 is 12 residues.